A single sample is the source of the 20 T cell receptor beta chains below, sequenced in a study of CD8 T cells in ankylosing spondylitis. Each CDR3 protein is one row after TCRdb ran MiXCR on the 5' RACE reads. Counted here are about 64,000 distinct CDR3 sequences, roughly 6.2% occurring once; the ten biggest clones make up roughly 5%. Sequenced input: synovial fluid, either unsorted or a sorted T cell fraction (not recorded which). These receptors were taken from a male donor with ankylosing spondylitis.

The table lists this clonotype with a few counts. The chain combines TRBV10-3 with TRBJ1-2; tentatively, D is TRBD1 (5 bases). Germline V gene data show CDR1 as ENHRY and CDR2 as SYGVKD. Trimming cost V 10 bases and J 3 bases, with 12 bases left between them. CDR3 length: 12 amino acids. CDR3: CASKQGDYGYTF. CDR3 bases: TGTGCCAGTAAGCAGGGAGACTATGGCTACACCTTC.

This clonotype was found many times. The chain carries TRBV7-3 and TRBJ2-7; 10 bases are a match to TRBD1. The germline gives CDR1 SGHTA, CDR2 FQGTGA. This CDR3 comprises 18 residues. V trimming: 1 base; J trimming: 6 bases; junction bases outside the gene matches: 15. The CDR3 region has the DNA TGTGCCAGCAGCTTAAGGGCAAGCGGGGGACAGGGGCAGTTCGAGCAGTACTTC. It specifies CASSLRASGGQGQFEQYF.

The chain is built from TRBV7-2 and TRBJ2-5; TRBD2 is a possible D gene (5 bases). Per germline, CDR1 SGHTA and CDR2 FQGNSA. The CDR3 totals 14 residues. The V end lost 2 bases, the J end lost 6 bases, and 13 bases lay between the germline ends. The chain's CDR3 is CASSLRGAVKTQYF. The CDR3 bases are TGTGCCAGCAGCTTACGGGGAGCGGTGAAGACCCAGTACTTC.

This clonotype appeared many times. This rearrangement joins TRBV28 to TRBJ1-6; possible D gene TRBD1, 6 bases. The germline V gene encodes CDR1 MDHEN and CDR2 SYDVKM. The CDR3 totals 14 residues. Trimming pared 6 bases from V and 9 bases from J, leaving 15 bases between. In nucleotides, the CDR3 is TGTGCCAGCAGCCGCAGACAGGAGATTTCACCCCTCCACTTT. It specifies CASSRRQEISPLHF.

This clonotype was detected a few times. The CDR3 region is CASSLWASGTYEQYF. The CDR3 DNA is TGTGCCAGCAGCTTGTGGGCTAGCGGAACCTACGAGCAGTACTTC. The V call is TRBV7-2, the J call TRBJ2-7, with TRBD2 identical over 7 bases. CDR1 is SGHTA and CDR2 is FQGNSA in the germline V gene. The CDR3 spans 15 residues. The ends lost 3 bases at V and 2 bases at J; junction bases unmatched: 7.

This clonotype was detected only a few times. The rearrangement links TRBV24-1 to TRBJ2-5, with a weak D call TRBD1 (5 bases). Germline CDR1 reads KGHDR; CDR2 reads SFDVKD. V lost 3 bases, J lost 5 bases, and 12 bases lay in between. This CDR3 region has 14 residues. The CDR3 DNA reads TGTGCCACCAGTGATAACCCAGGGTGGGAGACCCAGTACTTC. This gives the protein CATSDNPGWETQYF.

V and J are TRBV19 and TRBJ1-1; TRBD1 aligns across 7 bases. V shed 8 bases, J shed 0 bases, and the junction held 6 bases outside the gene matches. The CDR3 is made up of 14 amino acids. The V gene's germline CDR1 is LNHDA and CDR2 SQIVND (reference sequence). This CDR3 reads CASALTGLNTEAFF. For the CDR3, the DNA is TGTGCCAGTGCTTTGACAGGGCTGAACACTGAAGCTTTCTTT.

This clonotype was seen a few times. The chain employs TRBV9 and TRBJ2-3, with TRBD2 matching 10 bases. The CDR3 covers 17 residues. Germline lookup yields CDR1 SGDLS and CDR2 YYNGEE. With 0 bases clipped from V and 4 bases from J, the junction kept 8 bases outside the gene matches. CDR3 DNA: TGTGCCAGCAGCGTAGTACCAGCGGGAGGGCCATCAGATACGCAGTATTTT. Translating gives CASSVVPAGGPSDTQYF.

This clonotype was observed many times. The chain joins TRBV12-3 or TRBV12-4 to TRBJ2-1; D is perhaps TRBD1 (6 bases). Trimming stripped 7 bases from V and 3 bases from J, with 16 bases between. The CDR3 has 15 residues. The CDR3 is CASTIGGFLYNEQFF. For the CDR3, the DNA is TGTGCCAGCACCATAGGGGGTTTCCTCTACAATGAGCAGTTCTTC.

This clonotype was picked up many times. The gene calls are TRBV4-1 and TRBJ1-1; tentative D call: TRBD1 (5 bases). This CDR3 is 15 amino acids long. Trimming took off 1 base at V and 4 bases at J, with 13 bases between the two ends. Germline assignment: CDR1 MGHRA and CDR2 YSYEKL. This CDR3 reads CASSQVLGPGTEAFF. Written as DNA, the CDR3 is TGCGCCAGCAGCCAAGTTCTGGGACCGGGCACTGAAGCTTTCTTT.

This clonotype was detected ten times or more. The chain joins TRBV28 to TRBJ1-4; D perhaps matches TRBD1 (5 bases). CDR1 is MDHEN and CDR2 is SYDVKM in the germline V gene. This CDR3 has 17 residues. With 1 base removed from V and 0 bases from J, the gap between germline ends came to 12 bases. CDR3 sequence: CASSLFPPTATNEKLFF. CDR3 coding DNA: TGTGCCAGCAGTTTATTCCCTCCGACAGCAACTAATGAAAAACTGTTTTTT.

This clonotype has ten or more counts. The chain employs TRBV7-3 and TRBJ2-3; 8 nucleotides agree with TRBD2. The V gene's germline CDR1 is SGHTA and CDR2 FQGTGA. The CDR3 covers 14 residues. V lost 3 bases to trimming and J lost 3 bases; unmatched junction nucleotides: 2. CDR3 loop: CASSLGGRTDTQYF. DNA of the CDR3: TGTGCCAGCAGCTTGGGCGGGAGGACAGATACGCAGTATTTT.

This clonotype was seen at least ten times. The rearrangement uses TRBV25-1 and TRBJ2-2, with D uncertain. V gave up 5 bases and J gave up 4 bases, with 11 bases separating them. Germline V gene data show CDR1 as MGHDK and CDR2 as SYGVNS. CDR3 length: 14 amino acids. The CDR3 loop reads CASSPQGITGELFF. The CDR3 nucleotides read TGTGCCAGCAGTCCACAAGGAATCACCGGGGAGCTGTTTTTT.

This chain joins TRBV5-4 and TRBJ2-5, with 7 bases that match TRBD2. The germline CDR1 and CDR2 sequences are SGHNT and YYREEE (reference sequence). V was clipped by 4 bases and J by 2 bases; unmatched bases: 5. The CDR3 is 14 residues long. The CDR3 bases are TGTGCCAGCAGCGCATTAGCGGGTCAAGAGACCCAGTACTTC. Protein product: CASSALAGQETQYF.

On this clonotype itself: A much larger clone sits a single nucleotide away, making a read error possible. The rearrangement uses TRBV3-1 and TRBJ2-7; the D is unclear. The CDR3 covers 15 residues. Germline V CDR1 and CDR2: LGHDT, YNNKEL (reference sequence). CDR3 DNA: TGTGCCAGCAGCCAAGGGGCAGGCCCTTCCGCCGAGCTGTACTTC. This gives the protein CASSQGAGPSAELYF.

This clonotype was found a few times. This chain uses TRBV20-1 with TRBJ2-7; D gene unclear. The ends were cut back, 3 bases at V and 6 bases at J, with 9 bases in the middle. The V gene's germline CDR1 is DFQATT and CDR2 SNEGSKA (reference sequence). The CDR3 length is 11 residues. The CDR3 region has the DNA TGCAGTGCTAGTAATTTGGCCGAGCAGTACTTC. This translates into CSASNLAEQYF.

This clonotype was counted at least ten times. The genes are TRBV5-1 and TRBJ2-1; TRBD1 matches 9 bases. V shed 5 bases and J 2 bases; nucleotides not matched to a gene: 5. CDR3 length: 15 residues. CDR1 SGHRS and CDR2 YFSETQ come from the germline V gene. CDR3 protein: CASSRGQGAYNEQFF. The DNA for the CDR3 is TGCGCCAGCAGTAGGGGACAGGGAGCCTACAATGAGCAGTTCTTC.

The rearrangement joins TRBV5-1 to TRBJ2-7; no clear D gene. This CDR3 contains 15 residues. V lost 0 bases to trimming and J lost 0 bases, with 10 bases between them. Looked up from germline, CDR1 is SGHRS and CDR2 is YFSETQ. Here the CDR3 reads CASSLDPGLSYEQYF. CDR3 DNA sequence: TGCGCCAGCAGCTTGGATCCCGGGCTCTCCTACGAGCAGTACTTC.

The chain links TRBV18 to TRBJ1-2, with TRBD1 identical over 10 bases. The length of the CDR3 is 16 residues. Per germline, CDR1 KGHSH and CDR2 LQKENI. Unmatched junction bases numbered 7, after V lost 2 bases and J lost 4 bases. CDR3 nucleotide sequence: TGTGCCAGCTCACCAAGAGGGACAGGGGAGAGCTATGGCTACACCTTC. It yields the protein CASSPRGTGESYGYTF.

The chain combines TRBV19 with TRBJ2-2; 7 positions agree with TRBD1. There are 15 residues in the CDR3. V gave up 2 bases and J gave up 5 bases; unmatched junction bases: 5. In germline, CDR1 is LNHDA, CDR2 SQIVND (reference sequence). The CDR3 DNA sequence: TGTGCCAGTAGTATACAACAGGGGCGAACCGGGGAGCTGTTTTTT. Protein: CASSIQQGRTGELFF.